These 18 T cell receptor beta chains were sequenced from one sample in a study of control samples from healthy donors and cancer patients. TCRdb's copy holds only in-frame clones and misses some; the assay was immunoSEQ multiplex PCR. Of 130,000 or so clones listed, over 75% are singletons. Source material: blood. All receptors derive from a man aged 35 to 55 in good health.

This chain connects TRBV7-9 to TRBJ1-2, with 7 bases identical to TRBD1. Germline V gene data show CDR1 as SEHNR and CDR2 as FQNEAQ (reference sequence). After removal of 1 base from V and 5 bases from J, the junction contained 13 bases not matched to a gene. This CDR3 contains 17 residues. The CDR3 protein is CASSLDLDRVGVYGYTF. Here the CDR3 DNA reads TGTGCCAGCAGCTTAGACCTCGACAGGGTGGGTGTTTATGGCTACACCTTC.

The rearrangement uses TRBV4-3 and TRBJ1-6; D is possibly TRBD1 (6 bases). The CDR3 has 14 residues. Germline V gives CDR1 LGHNA, CDR2 YSLEER. Between the trimmed V and J ends, which lost 1 base and 7 bases, there was a span of 8 bases. The CDR3: CASSQVQGNSPLHF. Written as DNA, the CDR3 is TGCGCCAGCAGCCAAGTGCAGGGGAATTCACCCCTCCACTTT.

V usage is TRBV25-1 and J usage is TRBJ2-7; the D gene could be TRBD1 or TRBD2 (5 bases each). Germline V gives CDR1 MGHDK, CDR2 SYGVNS. V lost 5 bases to trimming and J lost 3 bases, with 20 bases between them. The CDR3 length is 16 residues. CDR3 region: CASSKGLGTGNYEQYF. The DNA of the CDR3 is TGTGCCAGCAGTAAAGGTCTCGGGACGGGAAACTACGAGCAGTACTTC.

The chain recombines TRBV4-1 with TRBJ2-7; 9 nucleotides agree with TRBD2. Per germline, CDR1 MGHRA and CDR2 YSYEKL. This CDR3 region has 16 residues. Trimming removed 0 bases from V and 3 bases from J; junction bases left unmatched: 6. CDR3 sequence (DNA): TGCGCCAGCAGCCAAGAGGCGACTAGCGGACTCTACGAGCAGTACTTC. It specifies CASSQEATSGLYEQYF.

J is TRBJ1-1 and V is TRBV6-2 or TRBV6-3; possibly TRBD1 for D (5 bases). This CDR3 is 14 amino acids long. The V end lost 3 bases, the J end lost 4 bases, and 12 bases lay between the germline ends. The germline V gene encodes CDR1 MNHEY and CDR2 SVGEGT. DNA of the CDR3: TGTGCCAGCAGTTATCAGGGCGGGAGCACTGAAGCTTTCTTT. It yields the protein CASSYQGGSTEAFF.

This chain joins TRBV4-3 and TRBJ1-4; tentatively, D is TRBD1 (6 bases). The length of the CDR3 is 13 residues. Germline V lookup: CDR1 LGHNA, CDR2 YSLEER. V was cut by 0 bases and J by 7 bases, with 6 bases left in between. CDR3 amino acids: CASSQDRGEKLFF. CDR3 coding DNA: TGCGCCAGCAGCCAAGACAGGGGTGAAAAACTGTTTTTT.

This chain connects TRBV21-1 to TRBJ1-2; the table's D call of TRBD1 was not tested on the DNA. TRBV21-1 is designated a pseudogene. The CDR3 length is 19 residues. The CDR3 is CASSKAQIPGQGADYGYTF. In nucleotides, the CDR3 is TGTGCCAGCAGCAAAGCTCAAATTCCGGGACAGGGGGCTGACTATGGCTACACCTTC.

This clone has just one count. V is TRBV6-2 or TRBV6-3 and J is TRBJ2-6; D is unclear. From germline, CDR1 is MNHEY and CDR2 SVGEGT. The CDR3 contains 15 residues. V lost 6 bases and J lost 2, with 11 bases in between. Here the CDR3 DNA reads TGTGCCAGCAGCGGACGGACCCCTGGGGCCAACGTCCTGACTTTC. Translation gives CASSGRTPGANVLTF.

This clone came up once. CDR3 amino acids: CAWSVRDPTGYTF. In nucleotides, the CDR3 is TGTGCCTGGAGTGTACGGGATCCCACGGGCTACACCTTC. The genes are TRBV30 and TRBJ1-2; D unclear. Germline CDR1 GTSNPN, CDR2 SVGIG (reference sequence). The CDR3 sequence is 13 residues long. Trimming cost V 0 bases and J 8 bases, with 13 bases left between them.

The chain recombines TRBV24-1 with TRBJ2-5; 9 bases are a match to TRBD1. The length of the CDR3 is 13 residues. V lost 9 bases, J lost 5 bases, and 6 bases stayed unmatched. Germline values: CDR1 KGHDR, CDR2 SFDVKD. CDR3 amino acids: CATGTGSSETQYF. Here the CDR3 DNA reads TGTGCCACCGGGACAGGGAGTTCGGAGACCCAGTACTTC.

The chain recombines TRBV19 with TRBJ1-3; D gene uncertain. Per germline, CDR1 LNHDA and CDR2 SQIVND (reference sequence). V shed 5 bases and J shed 0 bases, with 8 bases lying between them. This CDR3 region has 14 residues. CDR3 loop: CASSPVRSGNTIYF. For the CDR3, the DNA is TGTGCCAGTAGTCCCGTTCGCTCTGGAAACACCATATATTTT.

The chain is built from TRBV4-2 and TRBJ1-2; a possible D gene is TRBD1 (5 bases). Germline loops: CDR1 LGHNA, CDR2 YNFKEQ. This CDR3 comprises 15 residues. Deletions cut 5 bases from V and 5 bases from J, with 18 bases between. CDR3: CASSSQTAGWYGYTF. CDR3 DNA sequence: TGTGCCAGCAGCTCGCAGACAGCCGGCTGGTATGGCTACACCTTC.

The V gene is TRBV5-6, the J gene TRBJ2-7; perhaps TRBD1 as D (6 bases). V lost 4 bases to trimming and J lost 7 bases, with 21 bases between them. CDR3 length: 15 amino acids. CDR1 is SGHDT and CDR2 is YYEEEE in the germline V gene. The CDR3 region is CASSDRSSLMSEQYF. Here the CDR3 DNA reads TGTGCCAGCAGCGACAGGTCTTCCTTGATGTCGGAGCAGTACTTC.

The chain joins TRBV2 to TRBJ2-7; D perhaps matches TRBD2 (7 bases). The V end lost 5 bases, the J end lost 3 bases, and 17 bases lay between the germline ends. Germline lookup yields CDR1 SNHLY and CDR2 FYNNEI. This CDR3 has 15 residues. CDR3 region: CASSIRGGGFYEQYF. The CDR3 DNA reads as TGTGCCAGCAGTATCAGGGGAGGGGGTTTCTACGAGCAGTACTTC.

The chain combines TRBV7-9 with TRBJ2-7; D call uncertain. The CDR3 is 11 amino acids. V lost 4 bases, J lost 2 bases, and 3 bases lay in between. Germline CDR1 and CDR2: SEHNR and FQNEAQ (reference sequence). The CDR3 DNA sequence: TGTGCCAGCAGCTGGACCTACGAGCAGTACTTC. Translation gives CASSWTYEQYF. The whole variable domain, filled in from reference TRBV7-9 and TRBJ2-7, reads DTGVSQNPRHKITKRGQNVTFRCDPISEHNRLYWYRQTLGQGPEFLTYFQNEAQLEKSRLLSDRFSAERPKGSFSTLEIQRTEQGDSAMYLCASSWTYEQYFGPGTRLTVT.

The rearrangement links TRBV10-3 to TRBJ2-7; the D is unclear. The germline gives CDR1 ENHRY, CDR2 SYGVKD. The germline V and J ends were trimmed by 6 bases and 3 bases, with 9 bases remaining between them. The CDR3 sequence is 12 residues long. For the CDR3, the DNA is TGTGCCATCAGCCTCGATGTCTACGAGCAGTACTTC. Its translation is CAISLDVYEQYF.

This rearrangement joins TRBV7-9 to TRBJ2-1, with 12 bases matching TRBD2. The germline CDR1 and CDR2 sequences are SEHNR and FQNEAQ (reference sequence). CDR3 length: 17 amino acids. Germline trimming cut 6 bases from V and 1 base from J; bases unmatched to any gene: 7. Here the CDR3 reads CASSPRTSGVSYNEQFF. The CDR3 DNA reads as TGTGCCAGCAGTCCAAGGACTAGCGGGGTTTCCTACAATGAGCAGTTCTTC.

V is TRBV7-3 and J is TRBJ2-1; 11 bases agree with TRBD1. After removal of 4 bases from V and 8 bases from J, the junction contained 7 bases not matched to a gene. Germline-derived CDR1 and CDR2 are SGHTA and FQGTGA. This CDR3 has 15 amino acids. This CDR3 is CASSSTGTGGDEQFF. As DNA, the CDR3 is TGTGCCAGCAGCTCAACCGGGACAGGGGGAGATGAGCAGTTCTTC. Drawing the rest from reference TRBV7-3 and TRBJ2-1, the complete variable domain is GAGVSQTPSNKVTEKGKYVELRCDPISGHTALYWYRQSLGQGPEFLIYFQGTGAADDSGLPNDRFFAVRPEGSVSTLKIQRTERGDSAVYLCASSSTGTGGDEQFFGPGTRLTVL.